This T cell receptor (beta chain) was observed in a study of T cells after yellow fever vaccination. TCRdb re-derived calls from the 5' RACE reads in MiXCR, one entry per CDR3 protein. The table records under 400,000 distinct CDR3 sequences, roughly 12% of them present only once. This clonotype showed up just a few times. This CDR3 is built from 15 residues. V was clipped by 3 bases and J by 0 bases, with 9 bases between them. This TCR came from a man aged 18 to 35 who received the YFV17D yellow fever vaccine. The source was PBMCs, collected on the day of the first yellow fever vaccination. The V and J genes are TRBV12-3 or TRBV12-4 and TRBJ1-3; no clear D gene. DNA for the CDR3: TGTGCCAGCAGTTTGATGGCGAGCTCTGGAAACACCATATATTTT. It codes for CASSLMASSGNTIYF.